This record concerns one T cell receptor beta chain sequence. This sample stems from a study of control samples from healthy donors and cancer patients. Here immunoSEQ multiplex PCR was the method, and the copy in TCRdb shows in-frame clones only, minus some. The sample has 100,000 to 150,000 clones, about 90% seen once; the top ten hold around 1.8%. The CDR3 runs 15 residues. Germline-derived CDR1 and CDR2 are SGHDT and YYEEEE. Trimming shortened V by 4 bases and J by 4 bases, and 15 bases separated the two germline ends. The sample taken for sequencing was blood. The sequence was collected from a man aged 18 to 30 in good health. This chain connects TRBV5-6 to TRBJ1-3, with D hard to call. In DNA, the CDR3 is TGTGCCAGCAGCCCCGGGCACGGGTCGGGAAACACCATATATTTT. This encodes CASSPGHGSGNTIYF.